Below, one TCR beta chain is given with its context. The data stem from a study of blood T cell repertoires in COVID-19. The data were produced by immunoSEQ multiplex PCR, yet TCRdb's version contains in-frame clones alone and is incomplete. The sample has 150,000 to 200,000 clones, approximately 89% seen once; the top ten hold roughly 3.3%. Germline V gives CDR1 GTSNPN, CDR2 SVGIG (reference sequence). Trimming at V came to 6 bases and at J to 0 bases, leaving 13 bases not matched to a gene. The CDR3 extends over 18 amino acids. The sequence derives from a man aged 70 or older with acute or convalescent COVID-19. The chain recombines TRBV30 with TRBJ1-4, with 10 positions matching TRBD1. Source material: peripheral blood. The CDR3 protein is CACPEGDRGKATNEKLFF. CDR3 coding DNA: TGTGCCTGCCCTGAGGGGGACAGGGGTAAGGCAACTAATGAAAAACTGTTTTTT.